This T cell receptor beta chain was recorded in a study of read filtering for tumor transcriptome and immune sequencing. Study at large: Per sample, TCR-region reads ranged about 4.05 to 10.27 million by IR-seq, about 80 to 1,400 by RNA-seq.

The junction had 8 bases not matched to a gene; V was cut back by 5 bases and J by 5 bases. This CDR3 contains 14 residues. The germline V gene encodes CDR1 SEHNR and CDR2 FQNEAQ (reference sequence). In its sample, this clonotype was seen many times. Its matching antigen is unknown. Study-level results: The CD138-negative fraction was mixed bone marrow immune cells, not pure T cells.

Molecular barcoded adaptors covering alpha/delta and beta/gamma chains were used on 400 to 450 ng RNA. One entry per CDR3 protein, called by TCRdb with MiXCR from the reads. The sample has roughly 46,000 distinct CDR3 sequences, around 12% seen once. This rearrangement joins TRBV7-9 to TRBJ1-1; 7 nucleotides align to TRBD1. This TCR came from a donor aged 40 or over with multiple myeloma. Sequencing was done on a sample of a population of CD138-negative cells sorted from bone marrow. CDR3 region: CASSLGQERTEAFF. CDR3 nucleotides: TGTGCCAGCAGCCTCGGACAGGAAAGGACTGAAGCTTTCTTT.